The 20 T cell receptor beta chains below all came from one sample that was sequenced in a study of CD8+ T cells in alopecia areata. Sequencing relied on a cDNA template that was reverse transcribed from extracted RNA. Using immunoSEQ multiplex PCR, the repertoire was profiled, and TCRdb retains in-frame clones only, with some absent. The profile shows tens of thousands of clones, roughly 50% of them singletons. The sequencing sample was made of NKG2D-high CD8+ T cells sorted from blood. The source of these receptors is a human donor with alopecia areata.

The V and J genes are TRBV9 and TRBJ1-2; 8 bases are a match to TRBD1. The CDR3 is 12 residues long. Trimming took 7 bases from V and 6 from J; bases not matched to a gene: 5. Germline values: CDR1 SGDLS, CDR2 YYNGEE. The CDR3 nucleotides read TGTGCCAGCCGTAACAGGGGGGATGGCTACACCTTC. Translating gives CASRNRGDGYTF.

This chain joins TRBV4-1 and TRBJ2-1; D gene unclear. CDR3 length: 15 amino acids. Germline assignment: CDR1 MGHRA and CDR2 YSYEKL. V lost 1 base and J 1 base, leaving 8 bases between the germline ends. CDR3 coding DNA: TGCGCCAGCAGCCAAGGGAGCGTTTCCTACAATGAGCAGTTCTTC. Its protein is CASSQGSVSYNEQFF.

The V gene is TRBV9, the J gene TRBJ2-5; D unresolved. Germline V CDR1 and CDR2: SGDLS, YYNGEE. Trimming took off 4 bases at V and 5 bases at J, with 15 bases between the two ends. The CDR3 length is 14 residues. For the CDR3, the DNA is TGTGCCAGCAGCCCTCACGGGTCGGAGGAGACCCAGTACTTC. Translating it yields CASSPHGSEETQYF.

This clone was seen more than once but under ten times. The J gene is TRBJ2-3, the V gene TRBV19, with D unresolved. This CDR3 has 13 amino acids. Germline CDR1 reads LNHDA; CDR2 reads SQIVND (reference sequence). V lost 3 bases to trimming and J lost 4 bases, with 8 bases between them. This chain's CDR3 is CASSILGSDTQYF. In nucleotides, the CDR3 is TGTGCCAGTAGTATTTTGGGGTCAGATACGCAGTATTTT.

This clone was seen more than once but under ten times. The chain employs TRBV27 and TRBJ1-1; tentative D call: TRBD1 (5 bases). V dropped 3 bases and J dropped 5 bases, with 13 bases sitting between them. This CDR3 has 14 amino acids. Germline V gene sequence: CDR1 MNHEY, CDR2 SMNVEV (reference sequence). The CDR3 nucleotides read TGTGCCAGCAGTTTCATATCAGGGTCGACTGAAGCTTTCTTT. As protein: CASSFISGSTEAFF.

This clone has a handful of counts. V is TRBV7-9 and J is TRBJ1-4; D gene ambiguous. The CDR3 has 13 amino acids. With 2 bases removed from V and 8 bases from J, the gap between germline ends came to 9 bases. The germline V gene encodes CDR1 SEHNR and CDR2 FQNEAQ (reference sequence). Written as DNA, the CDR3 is TGTGCCAGCAGCTTACCGTCCGGCGAAAAACTGTTTTTT. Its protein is CASSLPSGEKLFF.

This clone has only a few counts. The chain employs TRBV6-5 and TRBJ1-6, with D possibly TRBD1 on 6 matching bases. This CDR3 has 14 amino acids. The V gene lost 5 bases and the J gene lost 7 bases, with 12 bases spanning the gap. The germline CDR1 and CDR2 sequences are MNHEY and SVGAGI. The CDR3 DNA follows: TGTGCCAGCAGTCTTTGGACAGTCAATTCACCCCTCCACTTT. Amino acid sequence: CASSLWTVNSPLHF.

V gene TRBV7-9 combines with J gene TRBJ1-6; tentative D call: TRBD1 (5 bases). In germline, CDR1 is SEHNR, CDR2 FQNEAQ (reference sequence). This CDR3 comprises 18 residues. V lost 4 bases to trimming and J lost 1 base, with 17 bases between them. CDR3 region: CASSWAQGEKSYNSPLHF. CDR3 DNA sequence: TGTGCCAGCAGCTGGGCGCAGGGTGAAAAGTCCTATAATTCACCCCTCCACTTT.

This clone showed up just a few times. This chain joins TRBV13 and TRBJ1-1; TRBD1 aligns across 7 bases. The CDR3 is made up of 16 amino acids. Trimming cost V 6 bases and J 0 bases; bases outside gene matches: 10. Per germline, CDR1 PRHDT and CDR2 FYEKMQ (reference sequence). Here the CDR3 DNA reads TGTGCCAGCAGGCAACGACAGGGTTGGATGAACACTGAAGCTTTCTTT. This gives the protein CASRQRQGWMNTEAFF.

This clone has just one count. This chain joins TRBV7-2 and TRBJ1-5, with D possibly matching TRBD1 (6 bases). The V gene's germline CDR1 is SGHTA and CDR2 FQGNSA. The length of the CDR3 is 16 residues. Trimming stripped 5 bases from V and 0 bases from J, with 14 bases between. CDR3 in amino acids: CASSLGTHYSNQPQHF. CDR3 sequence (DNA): TGTGCCAGCAGCCTAGGGACACACTATAGCAATCAGCCCCAGCATTTT. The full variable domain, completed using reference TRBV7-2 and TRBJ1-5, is GAGVSQSPSNKVTEKGKDVELRCDPISGHTALYWYRQSLGQGLEFLIYFQGNSAPDKSGLPSDRFSAERTGGSVSTLTIQRTQQEDSAVYLCASSLGTHYSNQPQHFGDGTRLSIL.

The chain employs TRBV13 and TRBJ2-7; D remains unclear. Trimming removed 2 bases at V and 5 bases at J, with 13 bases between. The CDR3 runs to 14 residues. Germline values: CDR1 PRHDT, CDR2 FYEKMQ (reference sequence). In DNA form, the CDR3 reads TGTGCCAGCAGCTTACTCCTACGGCCCCACGAGCAGTACTTC. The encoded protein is CASSLLLRPHEQYF.

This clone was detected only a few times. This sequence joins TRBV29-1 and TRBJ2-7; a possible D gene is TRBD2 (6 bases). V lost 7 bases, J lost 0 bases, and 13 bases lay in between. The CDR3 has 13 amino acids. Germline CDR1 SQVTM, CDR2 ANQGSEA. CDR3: CSARESDSYEQYF. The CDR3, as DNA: TGCAGCGCCCGGGAGTCAGACTCCTACGAGCAGTACTTC.

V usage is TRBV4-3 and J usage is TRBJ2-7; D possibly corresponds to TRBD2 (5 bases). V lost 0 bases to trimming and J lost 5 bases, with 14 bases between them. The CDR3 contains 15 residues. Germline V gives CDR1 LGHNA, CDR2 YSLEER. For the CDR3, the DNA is TGCGCCAGCAGCCAAGATGGTGCCTTCGGGAACGAGCAGTACTTC. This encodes CASSQDGAFGNEQYF.

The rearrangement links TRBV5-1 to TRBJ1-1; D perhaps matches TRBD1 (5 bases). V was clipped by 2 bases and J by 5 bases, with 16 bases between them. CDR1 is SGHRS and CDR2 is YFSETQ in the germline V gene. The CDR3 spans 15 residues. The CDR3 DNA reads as TGCGCCAGCAGCTTCGGCTACGGGGGAAAAACTGAAGCTTTCTTT. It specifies CASSFGYGGKTEAFF. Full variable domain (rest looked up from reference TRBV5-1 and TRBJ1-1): KAGVTQTPRYLIKTRGQQVTLSCSPISGHRSVSWYQQTPGQGLQFLFEYFSETQRNKGNFPGRFSGRQFSNSRSEMNVSTLELGDSALYLCASSFGYGGKTEAFFGQGTRLTVV.

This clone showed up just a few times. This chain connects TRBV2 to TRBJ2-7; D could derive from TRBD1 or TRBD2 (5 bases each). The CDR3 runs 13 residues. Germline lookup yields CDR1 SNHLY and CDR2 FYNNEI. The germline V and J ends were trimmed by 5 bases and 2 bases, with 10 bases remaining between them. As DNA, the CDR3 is TGTGCCAGCAGTACGGGACCGCCCTACGAGCAGTACTTC. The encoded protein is CASSTGPPYEQYF.

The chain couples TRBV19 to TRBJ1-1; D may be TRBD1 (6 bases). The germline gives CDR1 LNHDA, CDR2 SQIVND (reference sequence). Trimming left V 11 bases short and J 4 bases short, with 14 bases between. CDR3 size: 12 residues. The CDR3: CAAQGGGTEAFF. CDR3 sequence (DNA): TGTGCCGCACAGGGCGGGGGCACTGAAGCTTTCTTT.

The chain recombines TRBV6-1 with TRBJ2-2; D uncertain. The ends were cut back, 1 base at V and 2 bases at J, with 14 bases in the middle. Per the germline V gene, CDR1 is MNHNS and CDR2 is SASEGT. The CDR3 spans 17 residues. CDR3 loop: CASSEGTAIGNTGELFF. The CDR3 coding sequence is TGTGCCAGCAGTGAAGGAACGGCCATCGGCAACACCGGGGAGCTGTTTTTT.

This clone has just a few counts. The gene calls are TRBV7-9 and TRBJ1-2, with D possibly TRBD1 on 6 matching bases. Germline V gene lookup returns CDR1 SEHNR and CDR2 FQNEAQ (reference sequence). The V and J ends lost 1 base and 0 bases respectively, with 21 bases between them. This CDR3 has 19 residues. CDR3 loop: CASSLEFDRIGSANYGYTF. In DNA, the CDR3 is TGTGCCAGCAGCTTAGAATTCGACAGGATTGGCTCAGCTAACTATGGCTACACCTTC.

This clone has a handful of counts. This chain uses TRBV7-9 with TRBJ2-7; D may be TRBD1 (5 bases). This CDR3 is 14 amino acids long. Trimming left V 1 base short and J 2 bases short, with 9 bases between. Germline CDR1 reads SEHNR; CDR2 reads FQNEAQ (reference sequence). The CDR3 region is CASSLVPGTYEQYF. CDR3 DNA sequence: TGTGCCAGCAGCTTAGTTCCAGGGACCTACGAGCAGTACTTC.

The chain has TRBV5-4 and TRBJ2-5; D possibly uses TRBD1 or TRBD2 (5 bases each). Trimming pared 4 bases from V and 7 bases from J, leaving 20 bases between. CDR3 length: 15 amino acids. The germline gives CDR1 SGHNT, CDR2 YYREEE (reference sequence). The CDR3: CASSIYGTLLMTQYF. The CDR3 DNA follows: TGTGCCAGCAGCATCTACGGGACGCTCCTTATGACCCAGTACTTC.